Each of the 26 T cell receptor beta chains below was sequenced from the same sample in a study of T cell responses to AZD1222 COVID-19 vaccine. Assay: immunoSEQ multiplex PCR; the TCRdb copy retains only in-frame clones and omits some. Here the sample spans 80,000 or so clones, 60% to 85% being singletons. Sequencing was performed on peripheral blood, taken 28 days after the second dose of the MenACWY control vaccine. The receptors were sampled from an adult who received the MenACWY meningococcal vaccine as a control.

V gene TRBV6-5 combines with J gene TRBJ2-2; D might be TRBD1 (6 bases). Germline V CDR1 and CDR2: MNHEY, SVGAGI. The length of the CDR3 is 14 residues. With 6 bases removed from V and 6 bases from J, the gap between germline ends came to 14 bases. The CDR3 bases are TGTGCCAGCAGGACCGCAGGGGTAGCCGGGGAGCTGTTTTTT. This gives the protein CASRTAGVAGELFF.

The genes are TRBV2 and TRBJ1-2; tentative D call: TRBD1 (6 bases). The CDR3 totals 15 residues. V was clipped by 6 bases and J by 4 bases, with 18 bases between them. From germline, CDR1 is SNHLY and CDR2 FYNNEI. The CDR3 DNA reads TGTGCCAGCAGGGCTAAGGCGCGGGACACCTATGGCTACACCTTC. The encoded protein is CASRAKARDTYGYTF. The entire variable domain, with the rest obtained from reference TRBV2 and TRBJ1-2, is as follows: EPEVTQTPSHQVTQMGQEVILRCVPISNHLYFYWYRQILGQKVEFLVSFYNNEISEKSEIFDDQFSVERPDGSNFTLKIRSTKLEDSAMYFCASRAKARDTYGYTFGSGTRLTVV.

This clone is termed medium-sized. This chain connects TRBV9 to TRBJ1-6; 9 nucleotides line up with TRBD1. Germline CDR1 SGDLS, CDR2 YYNGEE. The ends lost 7 bases at V and 10 bases at J; junction bases unmatched: 6. The CDR3 consists of 13 residues. CDR3 in amino acids: CASGDRENSPLHF. Here the CDR3 DNA reads TGTGCCAGCGGGGACAGGGAAAACTCACCCCTCCACTTT.

The V call is TRBV4-2, the J call TRBJ2-7; D is possibly TRBD2 (5 bases). The CDR3 spans 18 residues. The V end lost 0 bases, the J end lost 0 bases, and 18 bases lay between the germline ends. Germline V CDR1 and CDR2: LGHNA, YNFKEQ. CDR3 in amino acids: CASSQDLGVHKFSYEQYF. In DNA, the CDR3 is TGTGCCAGCAGCCAAGATCTGGGAGTACATAAGTTCTCCTACGAGCAGTACTTC.

The rearrangement links TRBV15 to TRBJ1-2; the D gene is possibly TRBD1 (5 bases). Germline CDR1 is LNHNV and CDR2 is YYDKDF (reference sequence). This CDR3 has 15 residues. V gave up 0 bases and J gave up 6 bases, with 14 bases separating them. The chain's CDR3 is CATSRDKGRADGYTF. CDR3 coding DNA: TGTGCCACCAGCAGAGACAAGGGGCGCGCTGATGGCTACACCTTC.

V usage is TRBV2 and J usage is TRBJ2-1; TRBD1 matches at 9 bases. Per the germline V gene, CDR1 is SNHLY and CDR2 is FYNNEI. CDR3 length: 13 amino acids. J lost 3 bases, V lost 8 bases, and 2 bases had no gene match. Here the CDR3 reads CASGDRVYNEQFF. The CDR3 nucleotides are TGTGCCAGCGGGGACAGGGTCTACAATGAGCAGTTCTTC.

The chain has TRBV18 and TRBJ2-1; TRBD2 aligns across 14 bases. Germline V gives CDR1 KGHSH, CDR2 LQKENI. The CDR3 is made up of 14 amino acids. Germline trimming cut 6 bases from V and 5 bases from J; bases unmatched to any gene: 0. The CDR3: CASSTSGGDNEQFF. In nucleotides, the CDR3 is TGTGCCAGCTCGACTAGCGGGGGGGACAATGAGCAGTTCTTC.

The chain links TRBV29-1 to TRBJ1-1; unclear D gene. The CDR3 consists of 11 residues. The germline V gene encodes CDR1 SQVTM and CDR2 ANQGSEA. With 6 bases removed from V and 5 bases from J, the gap between germline ends came to 10 bases. Written as DNA, the CDR3 is TGCAGCGTCCTGGCGGGGACTGAAGCTTTCTTT. This translates into CSVLAGTEAFF.

This clone was seen a single time. The chain recombines TRBV5-8 with TRBJ2-7; 7 bases agree with TRBD1. Per the germline V gene, CDR1 is SGHTS and CDR2 is YDEGEE. This CDR3 comprises 14 residues. The V and J ends lost 0 bases and 3 bases, in that order; junction bases with no gene match: 3. CDR3 residues: CASSLEQGFYEQYF. In DNA form, the CDR3 reads TGTGCCAGCAGCTTGGAACAGGGGTTCTACGAGCAGTACTTC. The whole variable domain, filled in from reference TRBV5-8 and TRBJ2-7, reads EAGVTQSPTHLIKTRGQQATLRCSPISGHTSVYWYQQALGLGLQFLLWYDEGEERNRGNFPPRFSGRQFPNYSSELNVNALELEDSALYLCASSLEQGFYEQYFGPGTRLTVT.

This clone was found a few times. The chain links TRBV11-1 to TRBJ2-7; TRBD2 is a possible D gene (6 bases). V lost 5 bases and J 4 bases, leaving 21 bases between the germline ends. Germline CDR1 and CDR2: SGHAT and FQDESV (reference sequence). The CDR3 totals 16 residues. For the CDR3, the DNA is TGTGCCAGCAGCCGGGCTGCCGGGAGAACTTATTACGAGCAGTACTTC. Amino acid sequence: CASSRAAGRTYYEQYF. Complete variable domain (other parts from reference TRBV11-1 and TRBJ2-7): EAEVAQSPRYKITEKSQAVAFWCDPISGHATLYWYRQILGQGPELLVQFQDESVVDDSQLPKDRFSAERLKGVDSTLKIQPAELGDSAMYLCASSRAAGRTYYEQYFGPGTRLTVT.

The chain has TRBV5-1 and TRBJ2-1; 14 bases fit TRBD2. Trimming at V came to 4 bases and at J to 8 bases, leaving 14 bases not matched to a gene. CDR1 and CDR2 from the germline V gene are SGHRS and YFSETQ. This CDR3 comprises 18 residues. The CDR3 is CASSLMGLAGEYPDEQFF. In nucleotides, the CDR3 is TGCGCCAGCAGCCTGATGGGACTAGCGGGAGAGTATCCGGATGAGCAGTTCTTC. The complete variable domain, with remaining parts taken from reference TRBV5-1 and TRBJ2-1, reads KAGVTQTPRYLIKTRGQQVTLSCSPISGHRSVSWYQQTPGQGLQFLFEYFSETQRNKGNFPGRFSGRQFSNSRSEMNVSTLELGDSALYLCASSLMGLAGEYPDEQFFGPGTRLTVL.

J is TRBJ2-3 and V is TRBV28; 9 bases align to TRBD1. The ends lost 6 bases at V and 5 bases at J; junction bases unmatched: 15. This CDR3 has 17 amino acids. CDR1 and CDR2 (germline): MDHEN, SYDVKM. The CDR3 bases are TGTGCCAGCAGCGCCACCCGCCCCGGGACAGGGAGAGATACGCAGTATTTT. This sequence encodes CASSATRPGTGRDTQYF. Full variable domain (outside the CDR3, taken from reference TRBV28 and TRBJ2-3): DVKVTQSSRYLVKRTGEKVFLECVQDMDHENMFWYRQDPGLGLRLIYFSYDVKMKEKGDIPEGYSVSREKKERFSLILESASTNQTSMYLCASSATRPGTGRDTQYFGPGTRLTVL.

The chain is built from TRBV28 and TRBJ1-5; D ambiguous. The CDR3 totals 15 residues. Germline loops: CDR1 MDHEN, CDR2 SYDVKM. Trimming shortened V by 3 bases and J by 8 bases, and 17 bases separated the two germline ends. As DNA, the CDR3 is TGTGCCAGCAGTTTGAGTCTGAACGTCCTTAAGCCCCAGCATTTT. The encoded protein is CASSLSLNVLKPQHF.

V and J are TRBV12-3 or TRBV12-4 and TRBJ2-5, with D perhaps given as TRBD1 or TRBD2 (5 bases each). The V and J ends lost 5 bases and 2 bases respectively, with 9 bases between them. The CDR3 spans 13 residues. DNA of the CDR3: TGTGCCAGCAGTATCGGGGCACAAGAGACCCAGTACTTC. Protein: CASSIGAQETQYF.

The V gene is TRBV7-8, the J gene TRBJ1-5, with D uncertain. V lost 1 base and J lost 9, with 10 bases in between. CDR1 is SGHVS, CDR2 FQNEAQ, per germline. The CDR3 is made up of 13 amino acids. The DNA for the CDR3 is TGTGCCAGCAGCTTAGGCGGGGAACGGCCCCAGCATTTT. It yields the protein CASSLGGERPQHF.

In nucleotides, the CDR3 is TGTGCCAGCAGCTTGCAGCGTCAGGGAGTCTTCTTC. Its protein is CASSLQRQGVFF. The genes are TRBV5-6 and TRBJ2-1; either TRBD1 or TRBD2 may supply D (5 bases each). V was clipped by 1 base and J by 16 bases, with 15 bases between them. Germline V gene lookup returns CDR1 SGHDT and CDR2 YYEEEE. The CDR3 consists of 12 residues.

V usage is TRBV19 and J usage is TRBJ2-1; 8 positions match TRBD2. The CDR3 extends over 15 amino acids. Trimming took 1 base from V and 5 from J; bases not matched to a gene: 4. Germline V gene sequence: CDR1 LNHDA, CDR2 SQIVND (reference sequence). Written as DNA, the CDR3 is TGTGCCAGTAGTATAGGACTAGCGTACAACAATGAGCAGTTCTTC. Its protein product is CASSIGLAYNNEQFF.

The chain employs TRBV29-1 and TRBJ1-2, with TRBD1 matching 11 bases. Germline V CDR1 and CDR2: SQVTM, ANQGSEA. CDR3 length: 11 residues. The J segment lost 9 bases and the V segment lost 6 bases, leaving 3 bases of the junction unmatched. CDR3 DNA: TGCAGCGTCCGGACAGGGGGCAGCTACACCTTC. It yields the protein CSVRTGGSYTF.

This clone is a singleton in its sample. V is TRBV28 and J is TRBJ2-3; 9 bases fit TRBD2. Germline CDR1 and CDR2: MDHEN and SYDVKM. V lost 6 bases and J lost 0; bases outside the gene matches: 4. There are 15 residues in the CDR3. The CDR3 bases are TGTGCCAGCAGGGCTAGCGGGGTTAGCACAGATACGCAGTATTTT. This encodes CASRASGVSTDTQYF.

V gene TRBV7-9 combines with J gene TRBJ2-1; D is perhaps TRBD2 (5 bases). Trimming pared 7 bases from V and 6 bases from J, leaving 22 bases between. CDR3 length: 16 residues. Germline CDR1 and CDR2: SEHNR and FQNEAQ (reference sequence). This chain's CDR3 is CASTSVGLLPSNEQFF. CDR3 coding DNA: TGTGCCAGCACCTCTGTCGGACTCCTCCCGTCCAATGAGCAGTTCTTC.

This chain uses TRBV3-1 (or the pseudogene TRBV3-2) with TRBJ1-2; TRBD1 aligns across 8 bases. CDR1 LGHDT and CDR2 YNNKEL come from the germline V gene (reference sequence). There are 15 residues in the CDR3. Trimming at V came to 3 bases and at J to 8 bases, leaving 11 bases not matched to a gene. CDR3 in amino acids: CASSHKSARGRGYTF. The CDR3 bases are TGTGCCAGCAGCCATAAGTCCGCCAGGGGGCGCGGCTACACCTTC.

The CDR3 spells CASSQVAGSGELFF. CDR3 DNA sequence: TGTGCCAGCAGCCAAGTAGCGGGGTCCGGGGAGCTGTTTTTT. This chain links TRBV3-1 (or the pseudogene TRBV3-2) with TRBJ2-2; 8 bases are a match to TRBD2. With V trimmed by 1 base and J by 6 bases, 1 base remained unmatched. This CDR3 region has 14 residues. From germline, CDR1 is LGHDT and CDR2 YNNKEL (reference sequence).

The chain has TRBV11-2 and TRBJ2-7, with 10 bases aligning to TRBD1. V lost 6 bases, J lost 2 bases, and 7 bases stayed unmatched. The length of the CDR3 is 15 residues. Per germline, CDR1 SGHAT and CDR2 FQNNGV. The CDR3 reads CASRDQGQGTYEQYF. CDR3 bases: TGTGCCAGCAGGGATCAGGGACAGGGGACCTACGAGCAGTACTTC.

The chain joins TRBV18 to TRBJ1-2; no firm D call. Looked up from germline, CDR1 is KGHSH and CDR2 is LQKENI. The CDR3 covers 14 residues. Deletions cut 2 bases from V and 4 bases from J, with 11 bases between. CDR3 amino acids: CASSPGLGFYGYTF. In nucleotides, the CDR3 is TGTGCCAGCTCACCAGGTTTGGGATTCTATGGCTACACCTTC.

The gene calls are TRBV5-1 and TRBJ1-1; TRBD1 matches at 10 bases. The V gene's germline CDR1 is SGHRS and CDR2 YFSETQ. The CDR3 sequence is 14 residues long. With 4 bases clipped from V and 5 bases from J, the junction kept 5 bases outside the gene matches. The CDR3 sequence: CASSPGQGTTEAFF. The DNA of the CDR3 is TGCGCCAGCAGCCCGGGACAGGGGACGACTGAAGCTTTCTTT.

The J gene is TRBJ1-1, the V gene TRBV5-4, with D uncertain. Germline CDR1 SGHNT, CDR2 YYREEE (reference sequence). CDR3 length equals 16 residues. Between the trimmed V and J ends, which lost 4 bases and 4 bases, there was a span of 20 bases. For the CDR3, the DNA is TGTGCCAGCAGCCTGGGCCAAAGTGCCATCGGCACTGAAGCTTTCTTT. This translates into CASSLGQSAIGTEAFF.